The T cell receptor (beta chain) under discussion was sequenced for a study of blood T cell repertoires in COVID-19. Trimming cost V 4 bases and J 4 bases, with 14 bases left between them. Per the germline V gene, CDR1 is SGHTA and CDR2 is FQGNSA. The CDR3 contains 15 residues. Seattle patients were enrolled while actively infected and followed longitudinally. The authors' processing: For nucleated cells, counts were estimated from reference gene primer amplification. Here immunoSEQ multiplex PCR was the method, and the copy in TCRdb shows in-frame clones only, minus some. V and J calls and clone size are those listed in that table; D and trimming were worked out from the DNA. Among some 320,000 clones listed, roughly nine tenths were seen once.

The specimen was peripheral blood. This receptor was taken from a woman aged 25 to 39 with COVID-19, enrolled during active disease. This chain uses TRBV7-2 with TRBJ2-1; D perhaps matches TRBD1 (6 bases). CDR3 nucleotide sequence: TGTGCCAGCAGCTCTACTTACAGGGCATACAATGAGCAGTTCTTC. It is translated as CASSSTYRAYNEQFF.